A single T cell receptor (beta chain) is shown here with its context. In germline, CDR1 is MGHRA, CDR2 YSYEKL. V dropped 0 bases and J dropped 3 bases, with 12 bases sitting between them. The CDR3 runs 15 residues. The entry originates in a study of blood T cell repertoires in COVID-19. Study overall: Material from acute and convalescent COVID-19 was sourced from the United States, Italy and Spain. From T cells, B-cell-depleted T cells, or PBMCs came the material, which was cDNA or gDNA.

Authors' processing steps: Using reference gene primer amplification, nucleated cell counts were estimated. Assay: immunoSEQ multiplex PCR; the TCRdb copy retains only in-frame clones and omits some. D and trimming come from the DNA, and the V and J calls and clone size come from that table. Among under 200,000 clones, more than 75% were seen once, and the ten largest hold roughly 5.6%. Sequenced sample: peripheral blood. This TCR was recovered from a middle-aged man with active or convalescent COVID-19. The J gene is TRBJ2-7, the V gene TRBV4-1, with D perhaps TRBD2 (7 bases). CDR3 sequence: CASSQDLRGLYEQYF. Here the CDR3 DNA reads TGCGCCAGCAGCCAAGATCTGCGGGGGCTCTACGAGCAGTACTTC.